The clone carrying this T cell receptor (beta chain) showed up many times. TCRdb fed the multiplex PCR reads into MiXCR, producing one record per CDR3 protein. In the table there are some 150,000 distinct CDR3 sequences, about 22% of which are singletons. Trimming stripped 3 bases from V and 4 bases from J, with 7 bases between. The CDR3 covers 13 residues. The germline V gene has CDR1 SEHNR and CDR2 FQNEAQ (reference sequence). The lymph nodes were axillary draining lymph nodes from breast cancer patients. The data were taken from a study of breast tumors, draining lymph nodes, adjacent tissues. The sample consisted of axillary lymph node tissue. This TCR was recovered from a female donor with breast cancer. Some clones in this sample may be carry-over from other donors' samples. This chain uses TRBV7-9 with TRBJ1-3; no clear D. DNA of the CDR3: TGTGCCAGCAGCTTCCCACAGGGAAACACCATATATTTT. Its protein product is CASSFPQGNTIYF.